The 28 T cell receptor beta chains below were found in one sample sequenced in a study of cytomegalovirus exposure and HLA in healthy donors. Vbeta (60) and Jbeta (13) primers were used in the PCR. Libraries were prepared by immunoSEQ multiplex PCR; TCRdb keeps only in-frame clonotypes and omits some of them. The sample carries approximately 150,000 clones, about 84% recorded once. The sample consisted of PBMCs. These receptor sequences come from a woman in her forties in good health and CMV-seropositive.

The chain has TRBV5-6 and TRBJ2-1, with 14 bases identical to TRBD2. V lost 4 bases to trimming and J lost 9 bases; unmatched junction nucleotides: 9. The germline gives CDR1 SGHDT, CDR2 YYEEEE. The CDR3 totals 16 residues. The CDR3 reads CASSPLTSGRASEQFF. CDR3 in DNA: TGTGCCAGCAGCCCACTGACTAGCGGGAGGGCCAGTGAGCAGTTCTTC.

The rearrangement uses TRBV25-1 and TRBJ1-1; D might be TRBD1 (5 bases). The CDR3 is 14 amino acids. Trimming pared 4 bases from V and 4 bases from J, leaving 13 bases between. Germline assignment: CDR1 MGHDK and CDR2 SYGVNS. Written as DNA, the CDR3 is TGTGCCAGCAGTGTACTGGGGAGGGGCACTGAAGCTTTCTTT. Translation: CASSVLGRGTEAFF.

V gene TRBV10-3 combines with J gene TRBJ1-5; 8 nucleotides match TRBD1. Germline V lookup: CDR1 ENHRY, CDR2 SYGVKD. J gave up 6 bases and V 10 bases, and 11 bases lay outside the gene matches. The CDR3 length is 14 residues. The DNA for the CDR3 is TGTGCCACCAAGCAGACAGGGGCTGGTCAGCCCCAGCATTTT. This gives the protein CATKQTGAGQPQHF.

This clone was seen a handful of times. The chain has TRBV6-5 and TRBJ1-3; 8 bases match TRBD1. J lost 8 bases, V lost 5 bases, and 11 bases had no gene match. The CDR3 is made up of 15 amino acids. Germline assignment: CDR1 MNHEY and CDR2 SVGAGI. The CDR3 loop is CASSGRTGQADTIYF. For the CDR3, the DNA is TGTGCCAGCAGTGGCCGGACAGGGCAAGCGGACACCATATATTTT.

The chain couples TRBV10-3 to TRBJ1-2; 8 bases map to TRBD1. The CDR3 covers 13 residues. Per the germline V gene, CDR1 is ENHRY and CDR2 is SYGVKD. With 5 bases clipped from V and 6 bases from J, the junction kept 5 bases outside the gene matches. CDR3 region: CAISLTGDNGYTF. The CDR3 DNA reads TGTGCCATCAGTCTGACAGGGGACAATGGCTACACCTTC.

The CDR3, as DNA: TGTGCCAGTAGTATCGGACTAACAAAAGATACGCAGTATTTT. It encodes CASSIGLTKDTQYF. V and J are TRBV19 and TRBJ2-3, with D perhaps TRBD2 (6 bases). V was pared by 3 bases and J by 5 bases, with 12 bases between. Germline V gene sequence: CDR1 LNHDA, CDR2 SQIVND (reference sequence). CDR3 size: 14 residues. The complete variable domain, with remaining parts taken from reference TRBV19 and TRBJ2-3, reads DGGITQSPKYLFRKEGQNVTLSCEQNLNHDAMYWYRQDPGQGLRLIYYSQIVNDFQKGDIAEGYSVSREKKESFPLTVTSAQKNPTAFYLCASSIGLTKDTQYFGPGTRLTVL.

V is TRBV28 and J is TRBJ1-1; maybe TRBD1 (6 bases). CDR1 MDHEN and CDR2 SYDVKM come from the germline V gene. V was cut by 2 bases and J by 8 bases, with 9 bases left in between. This CDR3 is 12 amino acids long. CDR3 coding DNA: TGTGCCAGCAGTTTAGGTGACAGGGAAGCTTTCTTT. Protein sequence: CASSLGDREAFF.

In its sample, this clone was seen once. V and J are TRBV21-1 and TRBJ2-3; the DNA was not compared with TRBD1, the D call given in the table. TRBV21-1 is a pseudogene locus. CDR3 length equals 20 residues. For the CDR3, the DNA is TGTGCCAGCAGCAAGGGAGGGGACAGGGTCAAGGCCCCGTTTCCAGATACGCAGTATTTT. Encoded protein: CASSKGGDRVKAPFPDTQYF.

Concerning this clone: This same CDR3 is encoded by further DNA sequences in the sample. Here the CDR3 DNA reads TGCGCCAGCAGCCTAGCGGGAGAAGCAGGGGATACGCAGTATTTT. It specifies CASSLAGEAGDTQYF. The chain uses TRBV10-1 and TRBJ2-3, with 10 nucleotides matching TRBD2. With 6 bases clipped from V and 6 bases from J, the junction kept 9 bases outside the gene matches. Germline V gives CDR1 WNHNN, CDR2 SYGVQD (reference sequence). The CDR3 spans 15 residues.

The chain is built from TRBV5-1 and TRBJ2-7, with a possible D match to TRBD2 (5 bases). V was pared by 1 base and J by 10 bases, with 21 bases between. This CDR3 region has 15 residues. Germline CDR1 SGHRS, CDR2 YFSETQ. The CDR3 region has the DNA TGCGCCAGCAGCTTGTTGGGAGTTTCGAAAAAGATTCAGTACTTC. It yields the protein CASSLLGVSKKIQYF. Drawing the rest from reference TRBV5-1 and TRBJ2-7, the complete variable domain is KAGVTQTPRYLIKTRGQQVTLSCSPISGHRSVSWYQQTPGQGLQFLFEYFSETQRNKGNFPGRFSGRQFSNSRSEMNVSTLELGDSALYLCASSLLGVSKKIQYFGPGTRLTVT.

This chain links TRBV27 with TRBJ1-1; 8 positions match TRBD1. CDR3 length equals 13 residues. V shed 5 bases, J shed 6 bases, and the junction held 5 bases outside the gene matches. The germline V gene encodes CDR1 MNHEY and CDR2 SMNVEV (reference sequence). In nucleotides, the CDR3 is TGTGCCAGCAGTGCGACAGGGGTCCCTGAAGCTTTCTTT. Translation: CASSATGVPEAFF.

The CDR3 nucleotides are TGTGCCAGCAGCTTGTCGAGCGGTGGCGCGGGAAACATTCAGTACTTC. This codes for CASSLSSGGAGNIQYF. This chain uses TRBV5-4 with TRBJ2-4; possible D gene TRBD2, 5 bases. This CDR3 contains 16 residues. Trimming stripped 1 base from V and 6 bases from J, with 17 bases between. The germline CDR1 and CDR2 sequences are SGHNT and YYREEE (reference sequence).

The gene calls are TRBV13 and TRBJ2-7; D not resolved. The CDR3 spans 13 residues. Per germline, CDR1 PRHDT and CDR2 FYEKMQ (reference sequence). V shed 6 bases and J shed 2 bases, with 11 bases lying between them. The CDR3 sequence: CASRGETAYEQYF. CDR3 sequence (DNA): TGTGCCAGCAGGGGCGAAACGGCCTACGAGCAGTACTTC.

This clone was seen once. The CDR3 region has the DNA TGCGCCAGCAGTGGGACACCTGGAAACACCATATATTTT. Residues: CASSGTPGNTIYF. The rearrangement joins TRBV10-2 to TRBJ1-3; a possible D gene is TRBD1 (5 bases). The length of the CDR3 is 13 residues. Germline V gene data show CDR1 as WSHSY and CDR2 as SAAADI. V was pared by 4 bases and J by 2 bases, with 6 bases between.

The chain is built from TRBV18 and TRBJ2-7, with 8 nucleotides matching TRBD2. With 4 bases clipped from V and 2 bases from J, the junction kept 7 bases outside the gene matches. Germline loops: CDR1 KGHSH, CDR2 LQKENI. The CDR3 runs to 15 residues. CDR3 region: CASSLGLDVAYEQYF. Written as DNA, the CDR3 is TGTGCCAGCTCACTGGGACTAGATGTGGCCTACGAGCAGTACTTC.

The chain joins TRBV7-6 to TRBJ1-4, with TRBD1 matching 7 bases. The CDR3 length is 16 residues. The germline V gene encodes CDR1 SGHVS and CDR2 FNYEAQ. The ends lost 5 bases at V and 4 bases at J; junction bases unmatched: 10. The CDR3 DNA is TGTGCCAGCAGCATTCGGCCGGGACAGAGTAATGAAAAACTGTTTTTT. Protein: CASSIRPGQSNEKLFF.

In its sample, this clone was seen once. The chain is built from TRBV18 and TRBJ1-1; tentative D call: TRBD1 (6 bases). The CDR3 runs 13 residues. Trimming took 0 bases from V and 11 from J, leaving 13 bases between them. Per germline, CDR1 KGHSH and CDR2 LQKENI. The CDR3 DNA is TGTGCCAGCTCACCACCTAACAGGGAATTTGCTTTCTTT. Translating gives CASSPPNREFAFF.

This clone has a single count. The chain carries TRBV19 and TRBJ2-5; 11 bases match TRBD2. This CDR3 is 15 amino acids long. The germline gives CDR1 LNHDA, CDR2 SQIVND (reference sequence). V shed 3 bases and J 5 bases; nucleotides not matched to a gene: 5. In nucleotides, the CDR3 is TGTGCCAGTAGTATTAGCGGGAGGGAAGGTGAGACCCAGTACTTC. Translating it yields CASSISGREGETQYF.

The genes are TRBV27 and TRBJ2-2; TRBD2 aligns across 8 bases. J was trimmed by 6 bases and V by 5 bases; bases with no gene match: 5. CDR1 is MNHEY and CDR2 is SMNVEV in the germline V gene (reference sequence). CDR3 length: 14 amino acids. CDR3 in amino acids: CASSPSGGPGELFF. The CDR3 DNA sequence: TGTGCCAGCAGTCCCTCGGGGGGGCCCGGGGAGCTGTTTTTT.

This chain links TRBV27 with TRBJ2-3, with D unclear. Germline CDR1 and CDR2: MNHEY and SMNVEV (reference sequence). The CDR3 consists of 11 residues. Trimming took 4 bases from V and 12 from J, leaving 11 bases between them. CDR3 sequence: CASSSDCTQYF. DNA for the CDR3: TGTGCCAGCAGTTCCGACTGTACTCAGTATTTT.

The gene calls are TRBV5-8 and TRBJ1-2; D is unclear. Germline values: CDR1 SGHTS, CDR2 YDEGEE. CDR3 length: 13 residues. The V gene lost 0 bases and the J gene lost 4 bases, with 7 bases spanning the gap. The CDR3 is CASSLDEFYGYTF. The CDR3 nucleotides read TGTGCCAGCAGCTTGGACGAGTTCTATGGCTACACCTTC.

The CDR3 region has the DNA TGTGCCAGCAGCCAAGGGGAGGCAGGGAGGTGGGAAAAACTGTTTTTT. This codes for CASSQGEAGRWEKLFF. This chain joins TRBV4-2 and TRBJ1-4, with D perhaps matching TRBD1 (5 bases). Germline loops: CDR1 LGHNA, CDR2 YNFKEQ. The CDR3 length is 16 residues. With 1 base removed from V and 8 bases from J, the gap between germline ends came to 17 bases.

The chain combines TRBV2 with TRBJ1-5; no firm D call. Germline V gene data show CDR1 as SNHLY and CDR2 as FYNNEI. The CDR3 runs to 12 residues. V was trimmed by 6 bases and J by 5 bases, leaving 8 bases between them. The CDR3: CASRALYQPQHF. CDR3 DNA sequence: TGTGCCAGCAGGGCCTTATATCAGCCCCAGCATTTT.

This clone came up a few times. V gene TRBV5-1 combines with J gene TRBJ2-3, with D perhaps matching TRBD2 (6 bases). V was cut by 1 base and J by 5 bases, with 17 bases left in between. From germline, CDR1 is SGHRS and CDR2 YFSETQ. This CDR3 is 16 amino acids long. The CDR3 is CASSLMLGREVDTQYF. The CDR3 DNA reads as TGCGCCAGCAGCTTGATGCTCGGGAGAGAGGTAGATACGCAGTATTTT.

The V and J genes are TRBV15 and TRBJ1-4, with 7 bases that match TRBD1. The CDR3 sequence is 12 residues long. After removal of 4 bases from V and 10 bases from J, the junction contained 3 bases not matched to a gene. Germline CDR1 is LNHNV and CDR2 is YYDKDF (reference sequence). CDR3 protein: CATSTRTGKLFF. CDR3 coding DNA: TGTGCCACCAGCACCCGGACAGGAAAACTGTTTTTT.

This rearrangement joins TRBV6-1 to TRBJ1-2, with D uncertain. Germline V gene sequence: CDR1 MNHNS, CDR2 SASEGT. Trimming pared 3 bases from V and 14 bases from J, leaving 13 bases between. This CDR3 contains 11 residues. CDR3 residues: CASSERSGGTF. The CDR3 DNA reads as TGTGCCAGCAGTGAGAGGAGTGGAGGGACCTTC.

CDR3 DNA: TGTGCCAGCAGCTTGTCGACTAGCGGGACCGGGGAGCTGTTTTTT. This translates into CASSLSTSGTGELFF. This chain uses TRBV5-4 with TRBJ2-2; 10 bases line up with TRBD2. The V segment lost 1 base and the J segment 5 bases; nucleotides outside the gene matches: 2. The CDR3 covers 15 residues. The germline CDR1 and CDR2 sequences are SGHNT and YYREEE (reference sequence).

V usage is TRBV6-5 and J usage is TRBJ1-3; D ambiguous. V was cut by 6 bases and J by 4 bases, with 10 bases left in between. CDR1 and CDR2 (germline): MNHEY, SVGAGI. The CDR3 sequence is 13 residues long. The CDR3 region is CASSPPQGNTIYF. DNA of the CDR3: TGTGCCAGCAGCCCGCCCCAGGGAAACACCATATATTTT.